This passage covers 13 T cell receptor beta chains from one sample sequenced in a study of blood T cell repertoires in COVID-19 (dated by TCRdb to the early 2020s). Libraries were prepared through the immunoSEQ multiplex PCR assay. TCRdb obtained this table from immuneACCESS and retained in-frame rearrangements with V and J assigned. These tables miss some clones; where compared with another copy, unresolved V genes account for less than half of the shortfall, and the remainder is unexplained. For this sample the table gives roughly 100,000 clones, of which roughly 85% were detected only once. The ten biggest clones cover roughly 2% of the sample. The source material was peripheral blood. These receptors all come from a man aged 50 or older with active COVID-19.

The CDR3 DNA is TGTGCCAGCAGTTACCCAGGAGGGGCTTATGGCTACACCTTC. It specifies CASSYPGGAYGYTF. V is TRBV6-2 or TRBV6-3 and J is TRBJ1-2; tentatively, D is TRBD1 (5 bases). The germline gives CDR1 MNHEY, CDR2 SVGEGT. V was clipped by 2 bases and J by 5 bases, with 12 bases between them. The CDR3 is 14 residues long.

The chain is built from TRBV29-1 and TRBJ1-1; 7 positions agree with TRBD1. Germline V CDR1 and CDR2: SQVTM, ANQGSEA. V was pared by 5 bases and J by 5 bases, with 17 bases of the junction left unmatched. This CDR3 region has 16 residues. The CDR3 nucleotides read TGCAGCGTTCAATTTCGTGGACAGGAGGGGAAGACTGAAGCTTTCTTT. It codes for CSVQFRGQEGKTEAFF.

The chain links TRBV19 to TRBJ1-6; D is unclear. Per the germline V gene, CDR1 is LNHDA and CDR2 is SQIVND (reference sequence). V lost 7 bases to trimming and J lost 6 bases, with 7 bases between them. The CDR3 runs 12 residues. The CDR3 is CASKEGNSPLHF. CDR3 bases: TGTGCCAGTAAGGAGGGTAATTCACCCCTCCACTTT.

This chain links TRBV18 with TRBJ1-5; no firm D call. Germline loops: CDR1 KGHSH, CDR2 LQKENI. CDR3 length: 14 residues. With 3 bases removed from V and 9 bases from J, the gap between germline ends came to 15 bases. CDR3 protein: CASSPPREASPQHF. CDR3 DNA: TGTGCCAGCTCACCCCCTAGGGAGGCTTCGCCCCAGCATTTT.

V gene TRBV2 combines with J gene TRBJ2-2; TRBD1 is a possible D gene (6 bases). This CDR3 is 17 amino acids long. CDR1 is SNHLY and CDR2 is FYNNEI in the germline V gene. With 6 bases removed from V and 0 bases from J, the gap between germline ends came to 17 bases. CDR3 loop: CASRALRTVTNTGELFF. In nucleotides, the CDR3 is TGTGCCAGCAGGGCCCTCAGGACAGTTACGAACACCGGGGAGCTGTTTTTT.

This clone was counted between two and nine times. The J gene is TRBJ1-5, the V gene TRBV24-1, with a weak D call TRBD1 (6 bases). Germline lookup yields CDR1 KGHDR and CDR2 SFDVKD. The length of the CDR3 is 15 residues. V was cut by 3 bases and J by 0 bases, with 8 bases left in between. CDR3 loop: CATSDIRGSNQPQHF. The CDR3 bases are TGTGCCACCAGTGATATCAGGGGTAGCAATCAGCCCCAGCATTTT.

The V call is TRBV7-2, the J call TRBJ1-4; the match to TRBD1 covers 9 bases. The trim removed 5 bases at V and 8 bases at J, leaving 15 bases unmatched. Per germline, CDR1 SGHTA and CDR2 FQGNSA. The CDR3 consists of 17 residues. This CDR3 reads CASSLGHTGTGQEKLFF. The CDR3, as DNA: TGTGCCAGCAGCCTAGGACACACCGGGACAGGGCAAGAAAAACTGTTTTTT.

CDR3 in amino acids: CASRPSGGPGETQYF. Here the CDR3 DNA reads TGCGCCAGCAGACCTAGCGGGGGGCCGGGGGAGACCCAGTACTTC. The chain is built from TRBV5-1 and TRBJ2-5, with TRBD2 matching 11 bases. The germline gives CDR1 SGHRS, CDR2 YFSETQ. The CDR3 sequence is 15 residues long. V gave up 5 bases and J gave up 5 bases; unmatched junction bases: 8. Complete variable domain (other parts from reference TRBV5-1 and TRBJ2-5): KAGVTQTPRYLIKTRGQQVTLSCSPISGHRSVSWYQQTPGQGLQFLFEYFSETQRNKGNFPGRFSGRQFSNSRSEMNVSTLELGDSALYLCASRPSGGPGETQYFGPGTRLLVL.

The chain joins TRBV6-5 to TRBJ1-3; 10 bases are a match to TRBD1. Germline V lookup: CDR1 MNHEY, CDR2 SVGAGI. V lost 7 bases and J lost 1; bases outside the gene matches: 1. The CDR3 is 14 residues long. CDR3 amino acids: CASMDRGSGNTIYF. As DNA, the CDR3 is TGTGCCAGCATGGACAGGGGGTCTGGAAACACCATATATTTT.

This clone has just a few counts. V and J are TRBV7-9 and TRBJ1-5; unclear D gene. The CDR3 extends over 15 amino acids. From germline, CDR1 is SEHNR and CDR2 FQNEAQ (reference sequence). Deletions cut 5 bases from V and 5 bases from J, with 16 bases between. The CDR3 nucleotides read TGTGCCAGCAGCCCCGCCTGGGAGAGCGATCAGCCCCAGCATTTT. Translated, it gives CASSPAWESDQPQHF.

V is TRBV6-5 and J is TRBJ1-2; 8 bases agree with TRBD1. Germline V gives CDR1 MNHEY, CDR2 SVGAGI. The V and J ends lost 5 bases and 2 bases, in that order; junction bases with no gene match: 1. The length of the CDR3 is 13 residues. DNA of the CDR3: TGTGCCAGCAGTCGGACAGGGAACTATGGCTACACCTTC. Translation gives CASSRTGNYGYTF.

This clone was seen a single time. This chain connects TRBV24-1 to TRBJ1-3, with a possible D match to TRBD1 (6 bases). The V gene's germline CDR1 is KGHDR and CDR2 SFDVKD. Trimming left V 3 bases short and J 0 bases short, with 14 bases between. The CDR3 spans 17 residues. The CDR3 nucleotides are TGTGCCACCAGTGATGCCGGGACACCCAGCTCTGGAAACACCATATATTTT. Encoded protein: CATSDAGTPSSGNTIYF.

V usage is TRBV13 and J usage is TRBJ1-2; TRBD1 agrees at 7 bases. There are 17 residues in the CDR3. Trimming removed 5 bases from V and 0 bases from J; junction bases left unmatched: 12. Germline values: CDR1 PRHDT, CDR2 FYEKMQ (reference sequence). The DNA for the CDR3 is TGTGCCAGCAGCCCCCAGGACAGGATCTCAGCTAACTATGGCTACACCTTC. The encoded protein is CASSPQDRISANYGYTF.